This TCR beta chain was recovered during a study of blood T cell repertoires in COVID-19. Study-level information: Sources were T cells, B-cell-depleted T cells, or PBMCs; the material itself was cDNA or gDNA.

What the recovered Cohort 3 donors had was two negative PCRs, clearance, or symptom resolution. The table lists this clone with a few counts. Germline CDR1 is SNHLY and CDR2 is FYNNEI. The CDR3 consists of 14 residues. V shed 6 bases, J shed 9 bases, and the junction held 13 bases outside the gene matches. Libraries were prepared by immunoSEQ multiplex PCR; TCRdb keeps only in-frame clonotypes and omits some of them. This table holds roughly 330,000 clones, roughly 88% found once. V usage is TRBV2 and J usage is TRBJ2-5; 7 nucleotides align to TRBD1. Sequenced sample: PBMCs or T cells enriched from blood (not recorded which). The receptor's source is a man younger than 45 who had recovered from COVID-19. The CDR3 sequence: CASSQQGTARAQYF. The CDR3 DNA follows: TGTGCCAGCAGCCAGCAGGGGACAGCTCGGGCCCAGTACTTC.